This T cell receptor beta chain was sequenced during a study of shared clonotypes between healthy human individuals. Study context: Serving as donors were two women and three men, whose ages spanned 18 to 49. Study results and limitations: Four donors held approximately 4.6% of naive CD4 clonotypes in common.

Assay: immunoSEQ multiplex PCR; the TCRdb copy retains only in-frame clones and omits some. The sample records about 960,000 clones, roughly 72% being singletons. On this clone itself: The antigen is undetermined.

The sample consisted of memory CD4+ T cells sorted from blood. As for subset: CD45RA-negative fraction. The sequence was collected from a man aged 18 to 30 in good health.

CDR3 loop: CASSSLLGYQETQYF. Here the CDR3 DNA reads TGTGCCAGCAGCTCCCTTCTGGGGTACCAAGAGACCCAGTACTTC. The J gene is TRBJ2-5, the V gene TRBV11-2; D call uncertain. With 4 bases removed from V and 0 bases from J, the gap between germline ends came to 12 bases. Germline V CDR1 and CDR2: SGHAT, FQNNGV. The CDR3 is 15 residues long.